The 9 T cell receptor beta chains below were found in one sample sequenced in a study of a mutant IDH1 vaccine in newly diagnosed glioma. Time point noted: week 5, during vaccination. Vaccine doses each comprised 300 ug of mutant IDH1 20-mer peptide, with topical imiquimod. Sequenced by immunoSEQ multiplex PCR; TCRdb stores in-frame clones only, minus some. Counted here are approximately 37,000 clones, 50% to 60% occurring once; the ten biggest clones make up approximately 9.9%. No antigen has been assigned to these receptors. The specimen comprised PBMCs, sampled from a glioma patient whose treatment included an IDH1 peptide vaccine. The receptors here all came from a young woman with glioma.

This clone was seen a handful of times. The chain uses TRBV5-1 and TRBJ2-5, with D unclear. Germline CDR1 is SGHRS and CDR2 is YFSETQ. V was clipped by 0 bases and J by 5 bases, with 8 bases between them. This CDR3 contains 13 residues. CDR3 DNA sequence: TGCGCCAGCAGCTTGGGCCTGCGGGAGACCCAGTACTTC. Its translation: CASSLGLRETQYF.

The chain uses TRBV6-1 and TRBJ2-1, with 8 bases matching TRBD2. J lost 4 bases, V lost 4 bases, and 9 bases had no gene match. The germline CDR1 and CDR2 sequences are MNHNS and SASEGT. CDR3 size: 16 residues. CDR3 residues: CASSGSGGAGYNEQFF. The CDR3 region has the DNA TGTGCCAGCAGTGGATCCGGGGGGGCGGGTTACAATGAGCAGTTCTTC.

The chain recombines TRBV5-4 with TRBJ2-3, with TRBD2 matching 11 bases. The V gene end was trimmed by 3 bases and the J gene end by 6 bases; junction bases not matched to a gene: 12. The CDR3 has 17 amino acids. From germline, CDR1 is SGHNT and CDR2 YYREEE (reference sequence). As DNA, the CDR3 is TGTGCCAGCAGCTCCCTAGCGGGAGGTCCTTACGGGGATACGCAGTATTTT. Its translation is CASSSLAGGPYGDTQYF.

The chain recombines TRBV30 with TRBJ1-2; possible D gene TRBD1, 5 bases. Germline assignment: CDR1 GTSNPN and CDR2 SVGIG (reference sequence). The CDR3 covers 14 residues. V was clipped by 3 bases and J by 4 bases, with 15 bases between them. The CDR3 protein is CAWSGQGLGYGYTF. The CDR3, as DNA: TGTGCCTGGAGCGGGCAGGGACTAGGCTATGGCTACACCTTC.

This clone has just a few counts. This rearrangement joins TRBV29-1 to TRBJ1-3; 9 nucleotides line up with TRBD1. After removal of 4 bases from V and 4 bases from J, the junction contained 5 bases not matched to a gene. CDR1 and CDR2 from the germline V gene are SQVTM and ANQGSEA. The CDR3 covers 14 residues. The CDR3 is CSVGEDRGGNTIYF. CDR3 sequence (DNA): TGCAGCGTTGGAGAGGACAGGGGAGGAAACACCATATATTTT.

The V gene is TRBV10-1, the J gene TRBJ2-5, with no clear D. Germline CDR1 WNHNN, CDR2 SYGVQD (reference sequence). There are 10 residues in the CDR3. With 6 bases removed from V and 2 bases from J, the gap between germline ends came to 1 base. The CDR3 DNA sequence: TGCGCCAGCAGGCAAGAGACCCAGTACTTC. Encoded protein: CASRQETQYF.

V usage is TRBV2 and J usage is TRBJ1-4; 8 nucleotides line up with TRBD1. Germline CDR1 SNHLY, CDR2 FYNNEI. The CDR3 is 15 residues long. After removal of 7 bases from V and 7 bases from J, the junction contained 11 bases not matched to a gene. CDR3 DNA: TGTGCCAGCACCGAAAGAGGGACAGGCGGTGAAAAACTGTTTTTT. Protein sequence: CASTERGTGGEKLFF.

V usage is TRBV25-1 and J usage is TRBJ1-1, with D perhaps matching TRBD1 (6 bases). Germline V lookup: CDR1 MGHDK, CDR2 SYGVNS. The CDR3 covers 14 residues. V gave up 4 bases and J gave up 3 bases, with 12 bases separating them. The CDR3: CASSVGAGDTEAFF. CDR3 nucleotides: TGTGCCAGCAGTGTGGGGGCGGGGGACACTGAAGCTTTCTTT.

The chain uses TRBV5-5 and TRBJ1-5, with 9 bases that match TRBD1. Trimming took 1 base from V and 1 from J; bases not matched to a gene: 3. The CDR3 spans 16 residues. Germline V gene lookup returns CDR1 SGHKS and CDR2 YYEKEE (reference sequence). Written as DNA, the CDR3 is TGTGCCAGCAGCTTGTACGGGACAGGGAGCAATCAGCCCCAGCATTTT. Its translation is CASSLYGTGSNQPQHF.